This record covers a single T cell receptor (beta chain). The antigen is undetermined. V lost 5 bases, J lost 1 base, and 8 bases lay in between. Germline loops: CDR1 MNHEY, CDR2 SVGAGI. The CDR3 loop spans 14 amino acids. This table comes from immunoSEQ multiplex PCR, and its TCRdb copy is limited to in-frame clones, with some not included. This repertoire shows 160,000 or so clones, roughly four fifths found once; its top ten account for over 4.5%. The sample belongs to a study of cytotoxic CD8 clonotypes in ibrutinib-treated CLL. Study as a whole: For this cohort, patients were about a dozen relapsed/refractory and over 14 treatment-naive, while some 17 were IGHV unmutated. Samples had a mean of around 280,000 productive templates and around 89,000 productive rearrangements. The study, taken as a whole, reports: In comparison with age-matched healthy donors, baseline clonality was higher and tracked circulating CD8+ T-cell counts.

The chain couples TRBV6-5 to TRBJ2-2; D ambiguous. The clonotype comes from a human donor with chronic lymphocytic leukemia. This material consisted of PBMCs, taken after 24 months of ibrutinib treatment. The chain's CDR3 is CASSGLRNTGELFF. The CDR3 nucleotides are TGTGCCAGCAGTGGGCTAAGGAACACCGGGGAGCTGTTTTTT.